Below are 8 T cell receptor beta chains sequenced from a single sample in a study of blood T cell repertoires in COVID-19. Sequencing used immunoSEQ multiplex PCR; TCRdb keeps in-frame clones, though not all of them. The table has around 260,000 clones, 65% to 90% seen once. The sequencing input was peripheral blood. These receptors all come from a man aged 25 to 45 with active or convalescent COVID-19.

J is TRBJ2-1 and V is TRBV6-5; weak D call: TRBD1 (6 bases). Trimming took 2 bases from V and 8 from J, leaving 10 bases between them. The germline V gene encodes CDR1 MNHEY and CDR2 SVGAGI. The length of the CDR3 is 13 residues. The CDR3 DNA sequence: TGTGCCAGCAGTTACGTGGCAGGGGATGAGCAGTTCTTC. Its translation is CASSYVAGDEQFF.

The rearrangement joins TRBV5-1 to TRBJ1-1, with D possibly TRBD1 on 5 matching bases. In germline, CDR1 is SGHRS, CDR2 YFSETQ. Trimming removed 4 bases at V and 0 bases at J, with 7 bases between. The CDR3 length is 13 residues. CDR3 amino acids: CASSTTVNTEAFF. CDR3 bases: TGCGCCAGCAGCACGACAGTGAACACTGAAGCTTTCTTT.

The chain has TRBV9 and TRBJ2-3; perhaps TRBD2 as D (6 bases). The V gene's germline CDR1 is SGDLS and CDR2 YYNGEE. Trimming took off 6 bases at V and 3 bases at J, with 11 bases between the two ends. The length of the CDR3 is 13 residues. In DNA form, the CDR3 reads TGTGCCAGCAACTTGGGGGGAACAGATACGCAGTATTTT. This gives the protein CASNLGGTDTQYF.

This clone was seen just once. This chain connects TRBV5-5 to TRBJ2-7; a possible D gene is TRBD1 (6 bases). Germline V lookup: CDR1 SGHKS, CDR2 YYEKEE (reference sequence). V was pared by 9 bases and J by 6 bases, with 16 bases between. CDR3 length: 12 residues. The CDR3 region is CAITGILGEQYF. DNA for the CDR3: TGTGCCATCACAGGGATACTGGGCGAGCAGTACTTC.

This sequence joins TRBV13 and TRBJ1-5; D is uncertain. Germline loops: CDR1 PRHDT, CDR2 FYEKMQ (reference sequence). Trimming stripped 5 bases from V and 4 bases from J, with 12 bases between. This CDR3 contains 14 residues. This CDR3 is CASSNREGNQPQHF. The CDR3 DNA reads TGTGCCAGCAGCAACCGGGAAGGGAATCAGCCCCAGCATTTT.

The CDR3, as DNA: TGTGCCAGCAGCTTAGGGGGCCACAGGGGAGCTTTCTTT. Its translation: CASSLGGHRGAFF. The genes are TRBV7-3 and TRBJ1-1, with 7 bases fitting TRBD1. This CDR3 has 13 amino acids. CDR1 SGHTA and CDR2 FQGTGA come from the germline V gene. V lost 2 bases to trimming and J lost 10 bases; unmatched junction nucleotides: 7.

The rearrangement joins TRBV7-9 to TRBJ2-3; no firm D call. V was clipped by 1 base and J by 2 bases, with 10 bases between them. This CDR3 has 15 amino acids. Germline-derived CDR1 and CDR2 are SEHNR and FQNEAQ (reference sequence). The CDR3 region has the DNA TGTGCCAGCAGCTTAGATTTCGTCTACACAGATACGCAGTATTTT. Translating it yields CASSLDFVYTDTQYF.

The gene calls are TRBV25-1 and TRBJ1-1; D is ambiguous. The CDR3 covers 13 residues. Trimming shortened V by 0 bases and J by 8 bases, and 10 bases separated the two germline ends. Germline V gives CDR1 MGHDK, CDR2 SYGVNS. This chain's CDR3 is CASSEYKVGEAFF. Written as DNA, the CDR3 is TGTGCCAGCAGTGAATATAAGGTGGGCGAAGCTTTCTTT.